The entry that follows covers one TCR beta chain sequence. This record belongs to a study of blood T cell repertoires in COVID-19. Trimming took off 4 bases at V and 1 base at J, with 10 bases between the two ends. The CDR3 extends over 15 amino acids. Germline V gives CDR1 SGHAT, CDR2 FQNNGV. Only in-frame clones appear in the TCRdb table, and some are missing; sequencing was by immunoSEQ multiplex PCR. Of about 170,000 clones detected, 80% to 90% appear once; the ten largest clones hold 9.5% to 12%. The sequenced material came from peripheral blood. The chain joins TRBV11-2 to TRBJ2-2, with a weak D call TRBD1 (5 bases). The sequence was obtained from a woman aged 55 to 70 with COVID-19, enrolled during active disease. CDR3 DNA: TGTGCCAGCAGCTCCAACAGGATGAACACCGGGGAGCTGTTTTTT. Translating it yields CASSSNRMNTGELFF.